This T cell receptor (beta chain) was profiled in a study of T cells in narcolepsy. General study results and limits: No autoreactive T cell clone sequences appeared in some memory CD4+ repertoires. Autoreactive HCRT-specific and TRIB2-specific clonotypes were marked in same-patient CSF-versus-blood CD4+ comparisons. Reportedly, autoreactive clonotypes were serially detected in patients' blood but not controls'.

This CDR3 comprises 20 residues. Per the germline V gene, CDR1 is SGHRS and CDR2 is YFSETQ. The V and J ends lost 0 bases and 0 bases, in that order; junction bases with no gene match: 11. Using immunoSEQ multiplex PCR, the repertoire was profiled, and TCRdb retains in-frame clones only, with some absent. The sample carries some 16,000 clones, over 75% recorded once. Remarks on this clone: Its cognate antigen is unknown.

The receptor's source is a human donor in good health. The chain couples TRBV5-1 to TRBJ2-3, with 12 bases lining up with TRBD2. Source material: memory (CD45RA-) CD4+ T cells from blood. CDR3 loop: CASSLGTSSGRALSTDTQYF. Written as DNA, the CDR3 is TGCGCCAGCAGCTTGGGGACCTCTAGCGGGAGGGCCCTCAGCACAGATACGCAGTATTTT. Supplemented by reference TRBV5-1 and TRBJ2-3, the full variable domain reads KAGVTQTPRYLIKTRGQQVTLSCSPISGHRSVSWYQQTPGQGLQFLFEYFSETQRNKGNFPGRFSGRQFSNSRSEMNVSTLELGDSALYLCASSLGTSSGRALSTDTQYFGPGTRLTVL.